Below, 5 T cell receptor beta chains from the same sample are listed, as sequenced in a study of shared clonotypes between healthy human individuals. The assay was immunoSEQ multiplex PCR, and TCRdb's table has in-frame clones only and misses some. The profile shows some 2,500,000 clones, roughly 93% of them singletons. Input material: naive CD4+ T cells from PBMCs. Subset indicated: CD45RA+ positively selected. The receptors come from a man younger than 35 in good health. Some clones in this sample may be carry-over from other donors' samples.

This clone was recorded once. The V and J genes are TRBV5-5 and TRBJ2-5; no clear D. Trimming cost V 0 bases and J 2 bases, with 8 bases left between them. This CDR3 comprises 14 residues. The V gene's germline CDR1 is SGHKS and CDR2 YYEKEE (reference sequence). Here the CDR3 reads CASSLARLQETQYF. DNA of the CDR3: TGTGCCAGCAGCTTGGCTCGGTTACAAGAGACCCAGTACTTC.

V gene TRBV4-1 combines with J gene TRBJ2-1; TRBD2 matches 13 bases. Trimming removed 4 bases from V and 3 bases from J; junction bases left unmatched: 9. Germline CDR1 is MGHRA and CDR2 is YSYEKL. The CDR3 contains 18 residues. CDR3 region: CASSPGLAGALGYNEQFF. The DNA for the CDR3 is TGCGCCAGCAGCCCTGGACTAGCGGGAGCCCTCGGCTACAATGAGCAGTTCTTC.

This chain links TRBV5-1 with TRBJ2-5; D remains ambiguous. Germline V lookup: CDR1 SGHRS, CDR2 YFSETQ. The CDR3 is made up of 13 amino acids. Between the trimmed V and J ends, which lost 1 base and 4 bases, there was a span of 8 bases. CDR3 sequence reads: CASSLFPAETQYF. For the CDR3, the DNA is TGCGCCAGCAGCTTGTTTCCCGCAGAGACCCAGTACTTC.

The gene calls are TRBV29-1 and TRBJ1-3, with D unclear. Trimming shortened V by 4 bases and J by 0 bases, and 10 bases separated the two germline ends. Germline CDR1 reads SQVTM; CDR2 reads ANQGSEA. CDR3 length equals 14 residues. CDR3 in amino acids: CSVGDMSSGNTIYF. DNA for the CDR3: TGCAGCGTTGGTGACATGAGCTCTGGAAACACCATATATTTT.

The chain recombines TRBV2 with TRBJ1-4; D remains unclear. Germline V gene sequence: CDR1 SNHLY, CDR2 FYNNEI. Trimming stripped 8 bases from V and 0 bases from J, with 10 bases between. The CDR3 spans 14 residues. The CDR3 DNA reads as TGTGCCAGCCAGCTCATCACAACTAATGAAAAACTGTTTTTT. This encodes CASQLITTNEKLFF. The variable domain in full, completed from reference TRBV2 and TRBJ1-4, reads EPEVTQTPSHQVTQMGQEVILRCVPISNHLYFYWYRQILGQKVEFLVSFYNNEISEKSEIFDDQFSVERPDGSNFTLKIRSTKLEDSAMYFCASQLITTNEKLFFGSGTQLSVL.